This entry is about one T cell receptor (beta chain). Antigen unknown. Only in-frame clones appear in the TCRdb table, and some are missing; sequencing was by immunoSEQ multiplex PCR. The repertoire holds more than 150,000 clones, more than 75% seen once, with 8% to 10% in the top ten. These data are taken from a study of T cell responses to AZD1222 COVID-19 vaccine. Overall study results and limits: Clonal diversity was possibly underestimated, and white British individuals and females predominated among donors.

Germline V gene lookup returns CDR1 LNHNV and CDR2 YYDKDF (reference sequence). The V end lost 0 bases, the J end lost 0 bases, and 11 bases lay between the germline ends. The CDR3 is 17 amino acids. This chain links TRBV15 with TRBJ2-2, with a possible D match to TRBD2 (5 bases). This TCR was recovered from an adult who received the AZD1222 COVID-19 vaccine. The sample was peripheral blood, taken 28 days after the second AZD1222 dose. DNA of the CDR3: TGTGCCACCAGCAGAGATCGGGGAGTCGCGAACACCGGGGAGCTGTTTTTT. The encoded protein is CATSRDRGVANTGELFF.